The clone carrying this TCR beta chain was seen ten or more times. Antigen: not known. TCRdb ran MiXCR on the RT-PCR reads and lists one entry per CDR3 protein. The top ten clones hold 7.6% of a sample with 600,000 to 850,000 distinct CDR3 sequences, 12% to 15% of them seen once. This record comes from a study of response to subunit inactivated influenza vaccine. The CDR3 has 12 residues. Trimming pared 10 bases from V and 4 bases from J, leaving 13 bases between. Overall study results and limits: Researchers suggested that each seasonal influenza vaccination recruits few new T cells.

The chain combines TRBV12-3 or TRBV12-4 with TRBJ1-1, with a weak D call TRBD1 (6 bases). Specimen: PBMCs from blood, collected 14 to 15 days before vaccination. This receptor was taken from a man over 45 who received an inactivated influenza vaccine. CDR3 sequence: CAIKDSFTEAFF. In nucleotides, the CDR3 is TGTGCCATCAAGGACAGCTTCACTGAAGCTTTCTTT.